A selection of T cell receptor beta chains follows, all from one sample in a study of T cells in Graves' hyperthyroidism and ophthalmopathy. One entry per CDR3 protein results from TCRdb running MiXCR on the multiplex PCR reads. The profile shows hundreds of thousands of distinct CDR3 sequences, approximately 19% of them singletons. The source material was blood. The receptors shown here come from a woman aged 18-35 years with Graves' hyperthyroidism. The CDR3 runs from the conserved cysteine through the conserved F or W. The D gene is left open where the match is weak. Expanded clones get a size class; other rows say once, few or many, or leave the size out.

CDR3 DNA | CDR3 protein | D gene | J gene | V gene | CDR3 length | clone size
TGTGCCAGCAGCCAGGGGTCTGGTATTAACAATCAGCCCCAGCATTTT | CASSQGSGINNQPQHF | . | TRBJ1-5 | TRBV2 | 16 | few
TGCGCCAGCAGCATGCTGTCAGGGCTGAACACTGAAGCTTTCTTT | CASSMLSGLNTEAFF | . | TRBJ1-1 | TRBV5-1 | 15 | many
TGTGCCAGCAGTCCGGGGGCCCGACAATATAGCAATCAGCCCCAGCATTTT | CASSPGARQYSNQPQHF | . | TRBJ1-5 | TRBV6-1 | 17 | many
TGTGCCGGCAGTCACGGACTCCAAGAGACCCAGTACTTC | CAGSHGLQETQYF | . | TRBJ2-5 | TRBV6-2/TRBV6-3 | 13 | many
TGTGCCAGCAGCTTAGTACGTCTAGCGGGGGCCTACGAGCAGTACTTC | CASSLVRLAGAYEQYF | TRBD2 | TRBJ2-7 | TRBV11-3 | 16 | many
TGTGCCAGCAGCTTATTCCCGGGAGGCAACGAGCAGTACTTC | CASSLFPGGNEQYF | TRBD2 | TRBJ2-7 | TRBV12-3/TRBV12-4 | 14 | few
TGTGCCAGCAGCCCCCTGTCAGATAACTATGGCTACACCTTC | CASSPLSDNYGYTF | . | TRBJ1-2 | TRBV3-1 | 14 | many
TGCAGTGCTAGTTCGGGGGCGCAGAGAGAGACCCAGTACTTC | CSASSGAQRETQYF | . | TRBJ2-5 | TRBV20-1 | 14 | once
TGTGCCTGGAGAGCCGGGACAGGGGAGGGTTATGGCTACACCTTC | CAWRAGTGEGYGYTF | TRBD1 | TRBJ1-2 | TRBV30 | 15 | many
TGTGCCAGCAGGCACGGGACAGAAGAGACGGAGTACTTC | CASRHGTEETEYF | TRBD1 | TRBJ2-5 | TRBV6-1 | 13 | .
TGTGCCATCAGTGAGTCATCGACAAATATGAACACTGAAGCTTTCTTT | CAISESSTNMNTEAFF | . | TRBJ1-1 | TRBV10-3 | 16 | many
TGTGCCACCAGTGATGGCGGTAGGGGAATCAATCAGCCCCAGCATTTT | CATSDGGRGINQPQHF | . | TRBJ1-5 | TRBV24-1 | 16 | many